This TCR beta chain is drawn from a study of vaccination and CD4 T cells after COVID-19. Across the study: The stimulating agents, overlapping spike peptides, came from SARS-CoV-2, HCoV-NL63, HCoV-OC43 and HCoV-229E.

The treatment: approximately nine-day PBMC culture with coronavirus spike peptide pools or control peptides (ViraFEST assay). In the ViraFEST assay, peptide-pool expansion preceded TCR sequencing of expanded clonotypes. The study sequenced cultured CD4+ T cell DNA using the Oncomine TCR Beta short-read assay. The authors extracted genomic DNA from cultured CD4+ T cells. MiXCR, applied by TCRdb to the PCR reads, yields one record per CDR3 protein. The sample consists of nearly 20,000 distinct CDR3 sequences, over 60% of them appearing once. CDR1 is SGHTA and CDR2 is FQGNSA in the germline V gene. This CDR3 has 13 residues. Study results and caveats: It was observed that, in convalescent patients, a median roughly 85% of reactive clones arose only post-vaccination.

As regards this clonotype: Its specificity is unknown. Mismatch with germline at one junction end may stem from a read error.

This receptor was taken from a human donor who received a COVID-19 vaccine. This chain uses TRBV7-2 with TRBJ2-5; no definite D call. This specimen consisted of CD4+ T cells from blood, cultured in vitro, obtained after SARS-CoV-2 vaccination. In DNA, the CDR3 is TGTGCCAGCAGTTTAGAGTACCAAGAGACCCAGTACTTC. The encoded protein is CASSLEYQETQYF.